A single sample is the source of the 14 T cell receptor beta chains below, sequenced in a study of CD8 T cells in Susac syndrome. Roughly 0.45 to 1 ug RNA was reverse transcribed with random hexamers. TCRdb fed the immunoSEQ multiplex PCR reads into MiXCR, producing one record per CDR3 protein. The data contain fewer than 90,000 distinct CDR3 sequences, 85% to 95% of them singletons. The sequenced material came from CD8+ T cells from PBMCs. The receptor source for this set is a human donor with Susac syndrome.

J is TRBJ2-3 and V is TRBV5-1, with D perhaps being TRBD1 or TRBD2 (5 bases each). CDR3 length equals 15 residues. Germline V gives CDR1 SGHRS, CDR2 YFSETQ. V was shortened by 2 bases and J by 2 bases, with 12 bases between the two germline ends. The CDR3 sequence is CASSFRDGITDTQYF. CDR3 DNA sequence: TGCGCCAGCAGCTTCCGGGACGGGATCACAGATACGCAGTATTTT.

Written as DNA, the CDR3 is TGCGCCAGCAGCCAAGATGTCACGGGACGGAGAGTCTTCTTC. It yields the protein CASSQDVTGRRVFF. J is TRBJ2-1 and V is TRBV4-3; tentatively, D is TRBD1 or TRBD2 (5 bases each). The CDR3 length is 14 residues. The V gene lost 0 bases and the J gene lost 16 bases, with 19 bases spanning the gap. Germline CDR1 reads LGHNA; CDR2 reads YSLEER.

The chain combines TRBV29-1 with TRBJ2-6; perhaps TRBD2 as D (5 bases). Germline-derived CDR1 and CDR2 are SQVTM and ANQGSEA. V was pared by 4 bases and J by 0 bases, with 10 bases between. This CDR3 has 15 residues. The CDR3 sequence is CSVGGGSSGANVLTF. CDR3 DNA: TGCAGCGTTGGGGGTGGGAGCTCTGGGGCCAACGTCCTGACTTTC.

The rearrangement joins TRBV29-1 to TRBJ1-1, with D possibly TRBD1 on 6 matching bases. Germline V lookup: CDR1 SQVTM, CDR2 ANQGSEA. CDR3 length: 11 amino acids. V was pared by 3 bases and J by 5 bases, with 7 bases between. CDR3: CSVDRGTEAFF. The CDR3 DNA is TGCAGCGTTGATAGGGGGACTGAAGCTTTCTTT.

V usage is TRBV2 and J usage is TRBJ2-5, with D perhaps matching TRBD1 (6 bases). Germline-derived CDR1 and CDR2 are SNHLY and FYNNEI. The CDR3 totals 15 residues. V was cut by 6 bases and J by 2 bases, with 16 bases left in between. The CDR3, as DNA: TGTGCCAGCAGGCCCGGGACACTAAGACAAGAGACCCAGTACTTC. Its protein product is CASRPGTLRQETQYF.

The V call is TRBV27, the J call TRBJ2-7, with 8 bases matching TRBD1. After removal of 8 bases from V and 2 bases from J, the junction contained 8 bases not matched to a gene. The length of the CDR3 is 14 residues. Germline V lookup: CDR1 MNHEY, CDR2 SMNVEV (reference sequence). The CDR3 protein is CASGTGGGTYEQYF. The CDR3 DNA follows: TGTGCCAGCGGTACAGGGGGAGGAACCTACGAGCAGTACTTC.

The chain joins TRBV19 to TRBJ1-6; D may be TRBD1 (6 bases). Germline CDR1 is LNHDA and CDR2 is SQIVND (reference sequence). Trimming removed 5 bases at V and 6 bases at J, with 14 bases between. This CDR3 has 15 residues. CDR3 sequence (DNA): TGTGCCAGTAGTCCTGAGGACAGACCTAATTCACCCCTCCACTTT. Its protein product is CASSPEDRPNSPLHF.

The V call is TRBV20-1, the J call TRBJ2-1; 7 bases map to TRBD2. The V gene end was trimmed by 3 bases and the J gene end by 8 bases; junction bases not matched to a gene: 10. The germline V gene encodes CDR1 DFQATT and CDR2 SNEGSKA (reference sequence). The CDR3 covers 14 residues. CDR3 amino acids: CSARGPGREDEQFF. The CDR3 DNA is TGCAGTGCTAGGGGGCCAGGGAGGGAAGATGAGCAGTTCTTC.

Only a few counts were recorded for this clonotype. V usage is TRBV14 and J usage is TRBJ2-1, with D uncertain. The CDR3 sequence is 14 residues long. Germline-derived CDR1 and CDR2 are SGHDN and FVKESK. Trimming pared 1 base from V and 3 bases from J, leaving 7 bases between. The CDR3 nucleotides read TGTGCCAGCAGCCAAGGGGGAAGCTACAATGAGCAGTTCTTC. This sequence encodes CASSQGGSYNEQFF.

V gene TRBV12-3 or TRBV12-4 combines with J gene TRBJ1-1, with D possibly being TRBD1 (6 bases). The CDR3 has 15 amino acids. Trimming removed 5 bases at V and 3 bases at J, with 16 bases between. The CDR3 loop is CASSPAGQGYTEAFF. In DNA form, the CDR3 reads TGTGCCAGCAGTCCTGCGGGGCAGGGGTACACTGAAGCTTTCTTT.

The CDR3 DNA is TGCAGCGTTGAACTAGCGGAGCCTCTTTTCACAGATACGCAGTATTTT. This translates into CSVELAEPLFTDTQYF. The V call is TRBV29-1, the J call TRBJ2-3, with 7 bases aligning to TRBD2. The CDR3 totals 16 residues. The J segment lost 2 bases and the V segment lost 2 bases, leaving 10 bases of the junction unmatched. CDR1 and CDR2 from the germline V gene are SQVTM and ANQGSEA.

The V call is TRBV27, the J call TRBJ2-1; no clear D. The CDR3 spans 13 residues. Germline V lookup: CDR1 MNHEY, CDR2 SMNVEV (reference sequence). V was clipped by 2 bases and J by 2 bases, with 4 bases between them. CDR3 residues: CASSLAAYNEQFF. CDR3 nucleotides: TGTGCCAGCAGTTTAGCGGCCTACAATGAGCAGTTCTTC.

This clonotype was detected once. V usage is TRBV7-9 and J usage is TRBJ2-4; weak D call: TRBD1 (6 bases). Germline CDR1 reads SEHNR; CDR2 reads FQNEAQ (reference sequence). The CDR3 is made up of 13 amino acids. V was shortened by 5 bases and J by 5 bases, with 10 bases between the two germline ends. CDR3 region: CASSRTEENIQYF. CDR3 nucleotides: TGTGCCAGCAGCAGGACAGAAGAAAACATTCAGTACTTC. The full variable domain, rest sourced from reference TRBV7-9 and TRBJ2-4, is DTGVSQNPRHKITKRGQNVTFRCDPISEHNRLYWYRQTLGQGPEFLTYFQNEAQLEKSRLLSDRFSAERPKGSFSTLEIQRTEQGDSAMYLCASSRTEENIQYFGAGTRLSVL.

The chain joins TRBV6-2 or TRBV6-3 to TRBJ2-1, with TRBD2 identical over 14 bases. Germline CDR1 MNHEY, CDR2 SVGEGT. The V segment lost 4 bases and the J segment 2 bases; nucleotides outside the gene matches: 7. This CDR3 comprises 18 residues. The CDR3: CASSSWGLAGEAYNEQFF. As DNA, the CDR3 is TGTGCCAGCAGTTCCTGGGGACTAGCGGGAGAGGCCTACAATGAGCAGTTCTTC.